The clone carrying this T cell receptor (beta chain) was detected a few times. This PCR relied on a set of 60 Vbeta primers and 13 Jbeta primers. Using immunoSEQ multiplex PCR, the repertoire was profiled, and TCRdb retains in-frame clones only, with some absent. The data hold around 78,000 clones, with around three quarters observed a single time. The data originate from a study of cytomegalovirus exposure and HLA in healthy donors. The CDR3 is 16 amino acids. Trimming cost V 5 bases and J 0 bases, with 13 bases left between them. The V gene's germline CDR1 is SGHTA and CDR2 FQGNSA. J is TRBJ2-2 and V is TRBV7-2; a weak D match, TRBD1 (6 bases). The clonotype was recovered from a male donor in good health and CMV-seronegative. Sequencing was performed on PBMCs. The CDR3 loop is CASSLKTGANTGELFF. CDR3 bases: TGTGCCAGCAGCCTCAAGACAGGTGCGAACACCGGGGAGCTGTTTTTT.